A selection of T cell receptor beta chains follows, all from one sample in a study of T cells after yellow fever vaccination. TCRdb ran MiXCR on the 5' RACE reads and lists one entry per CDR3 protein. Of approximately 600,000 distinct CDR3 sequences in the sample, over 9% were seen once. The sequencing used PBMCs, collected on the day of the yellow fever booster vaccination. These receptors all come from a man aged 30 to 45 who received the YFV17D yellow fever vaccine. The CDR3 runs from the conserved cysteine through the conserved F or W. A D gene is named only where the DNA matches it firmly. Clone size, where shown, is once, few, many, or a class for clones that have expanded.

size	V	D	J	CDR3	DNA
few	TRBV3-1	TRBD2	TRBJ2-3	CASSPTSGREKDTQYF	TGTGCCAGCAGCCCGACTAGCGGGAGGGAGAAAGATACGCAGTATTTT
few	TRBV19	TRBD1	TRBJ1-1	CASSTPDRGYTEAFF	TGTGCCAGTAGTACACCGGACAGGGGGTACACTGAAGCTTTCTTT
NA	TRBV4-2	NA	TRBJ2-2	CASSQERAGELVF	TGTGCCAGCAGCCAAGAGCGAGCCGGGGAGCTGGTTTTT
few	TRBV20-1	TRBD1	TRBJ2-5	CSADLSGGGETQYF	TGCAGTGCTGACCTTTCAGGGGGCGGGGAGACCCAGTACTTC
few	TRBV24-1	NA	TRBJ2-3	CATSDLWDHLDTQYF	TGTGCCACCAGTGATTTGTGGGACCACCTGGATACGCAGTATTTT
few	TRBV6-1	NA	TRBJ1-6	CASLEWDRALNSPLHF	TGTGCCAGCCTCGAGTGGGACCGGGCCTTAAATTCACCCCTCCACTTT
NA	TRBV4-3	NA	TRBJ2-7	CASSQDGTFYEQYF	TGCGCCAGCAGCCAGGACGGGACTTTCTACGAGCAGTACTTC
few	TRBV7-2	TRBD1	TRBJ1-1	CASSPDGTGGEAFF	TGTGCCAGCAGCCCAGACGGGACAGGGGGCGAGGCTTTCTTT
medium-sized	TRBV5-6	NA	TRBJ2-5	CASSLEGQKETQYF	TGTGCCAGCAGCTTGGAGGGGCAGAAAGAGACCCAGTACTTC
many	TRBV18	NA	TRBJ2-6	CASSPPGGANVLTF	TGTGCCAGCAGCCCACCTGGGGGGGCCAACGTCCTGACTTTC
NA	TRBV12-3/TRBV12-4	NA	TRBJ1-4	CASRGPGEKLFF	TGTGCCAGCAGAGGACCCGGTGAAAAACTGTTTTTT
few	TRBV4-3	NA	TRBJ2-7	CASSQVRGNAYEQYF	TGCGCCAGCAGCCAAGTTCGAGGGAATGCCTACGAGCAGTACTTC
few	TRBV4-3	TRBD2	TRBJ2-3	CASGTSRDTQYF	TGCGCCAGCGGGACTAGTAGGGATACGCAGTATTTT
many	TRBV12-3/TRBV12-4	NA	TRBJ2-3	CASSPGGSSTDTQYF	TGTGCCAGCAGTCCCGGAGGGTCTAGCACAGATACGCAGTATTTT
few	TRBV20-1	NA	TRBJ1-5	CSARNGNQPQHF	TGCAGTGCTAGAAACGGCAATCAGCCCCAGCATTTT
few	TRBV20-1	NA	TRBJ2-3	CSARTQGFDTQYF	TGCAGTGCTAGGACACAGGGCTTCGATACGCAGTATTTT